The 23 T cell receptor beta chains below come from one sample, sequenced in a study of tumor and adjacent non-tumor tissue in lung cancer listed by TCRdb under 2018. RNA was extracted from bulk unsorted tissue and checked for quality with a NanoDrop ND-1000 and an Agilent 2100. Libraries were constructed by multiplex PCR. TCRdb shows the sequencer as Illumina HiSeq 2500. Following protocols modified from ARM-PCR, the researchers constructed TCRbeta libraries through three rounds of nested PCR with primers (Table S4). TCRdb itself trimmed the public reads at Q25 with fastp, ran MiXCR and retained productive beta chains. One record per CDR3 amino acid sequence lists the most common genes and DNA. The sample includes some 78,000 distinct CDR3 sequences, with 80% to 85% observed a single time. About an eighth of the sample rests with the top ten. Specimen: lung tumor tissue. These receptor sequences come from a woman aged 50 to 60 with non-small cell lung cancer.

This clonotype has just one count. The final CDR3 position lacks the conserved phenylalanine or tryptophan, pointing to a likely read error. V and J are TRBV29-1 and TRBJ2-1; TRBD1 is a possible D gene (5 bases). Germline V gene lookup returns CDR1 SQVTM and CDR2 ANQGSEA. The CDR3 spans 13 residues. In DNA, the CDR3 is TGCAGCGTTGTAGGGGTAACCTACAATAAGCAGTTCTCC. Encoded protein: CSVVGVTYNKQFS.

This clonotype occurred once. One end of the junction is discordant with germline, which a read error may explain. The V gene is TRBV6-2 or TRBV6-3, the J gene TRBJ2-1; D remains ambiguous. CDR3 size: 14 residues. CDR1 MNHEY and CDR2 SVGEGT come from the germline V gene. The CDR3 coding sequence is TGTGCCAGCGGTGCCAGAAAATTTTACAATGATCAGTTCTTC. Protein sequence: CASGARKFYNDQFF.

As for this clonotype: At one end the junction does not follow the germline gene, possibly because of a read error. The rearrangement uses TRBV6-2 or TRBV6-3 and TRBJ2-6; weak D call: TRBD1 (5 bases). The CDR3 totals 15 residues. CDR1 MNHEY and CDR2 SVGEGT come from the germline V gene. The CDR3 nucleotides are TGTGCCAGCAGTTACTGGACCTCTGGGGCCAAAGTCCTGACTTTC. Encoded protein: CASSYWTSGAKVLTF.

Concerning this clonotype itself: The final CDR3 position lacks the conserved phenylalanine or tryptophan, pointing to a likely read error. CDR3 coding DNA: TGCAGTACTAGGGGAGCGGGACTTACAGATACGCAGTATTCT. It encodes CSTRGAGLTDTQYS. V gene TRBV20-1 combines with J gene TRBJ2-3; 7 bases map to TRBD2. The CDR3 spans 14 residues. Germline-derived CDR1 and CDR2 are DFQATT and SNEGSKA (reference sequence).

The chain links TRBV6-6 to TRBJ2-5, with D perhaps assigned TRBD1 or TRBD2 (5 bases each). Looked up from germline, CDR1 is MNHNY and CDR2 is SVGAGI (reference sequence). The CDR3 covers 14 residues. The DNA of the CDR3 is TGTACCACCAGTTGGAGTGGGGGACCGAGGGGCCAGTACTTC. The encoded protein is CTTSWSGGPRGQYF.

As regards this clonotype: An end of the junction differs from the germline gene, which may be a read error. The rearrangement joins TRBV10-1 to TRBJ2-7; D possibly matches TRBD1 or TRBD2 (5 bases each). This CDR3 contains 12 residues. In germline, CDR1 is WNHNN, CDR2 SYGVQD (reference sequence). The chain's CDR3 is CASSGDRQKQHF. As DNA, the CDR3 is TGTGCCAGCAGTGGGGACCGACAGAAGCAGCACTTC.

The table lists this clonotype with a few counts. J is TRBJ2-7 and V is TRBV28; D not resolved. CDR1 is MDHEN and CDR2 is SYDVKM in the germline V gene. The V end lost 5 bases, the J end lost 5 bases, and 19 bases lay between the germline ends. This CDR3 spans 15 amino acids. The CDR3 spells CASSPLGIGYDEQYF. The CDR3 DNA follows: TGTGCCAGCAGTCCCCTGGGTATAGGGTACGACGAGCAGTACTTC.

This clonotype was observed once. The rearrangement joins TRBV6-2 or TRBV6-3 to TRBJ2-6; D possibly corresponds to TRBD1 (5 bases). This CDR3 region has 15 residues. Germline V gives CDR1 MNHEY, CDR2 SVGEGT. V was shortened by 6 bases and J by 4 bases, with 13 bases between the two germline ends. The CDR3 DNA reads as TGTGCCAGCAGCCCGGACATCTGGGGGGCCAACGTCCTGACTTTC. Amino acids: CASSPDIWGANVLTF.

As to this clonotype: The junction and the germline gene differ at one end; a read error may be behind it. This chain uses TRBV20-1 with TRBJ2-2; 9 nucleotides line up with TRBD2. The V gene's germline CDR1 is DFQATT and CDR2 SNEGSKA (reference sequence). This CDR3 is built from 14 residues. The CDR3 is CNASPSGTSGELFF. Here the CDR3 DNA reads TGCAATGCTAGTCCTAGCGGGACTTCCGGGGAGCTGTTTTTT.

This clonotype has just a few counts. A much larger clonotype is one base distant, so this may be a read error. J is TRBJ2-1 and V is TRBV7-9; 9 bases agree with TRBD1. The junction had 5 bases not matched to a gene; V was cut back by 2 bases and J by 6 bases. Germline-derived CDR1 and CDR2 are SEHNR and FQNEAQ (reference sequence). CDR3 length equals 15 residues. The CDR3 here is CASSLLGQGTNEQFF. The CDR3, as DNA: TGTGCCAGCAGCTTATTAGGACAGGGGACCAATGAGCAGTTCTTC.

About this clonotype itself: One end of the junction does not line up with germline, which may come from a read error. The chain carries TRBV6-6 and TRBJ2-5, with D possibly matching TRBD2 (6 bases). The CDR3 spans 16 residues. The germline V gene encodes CDR1 MNHNY and CDR2 SVGAGI (reference sequence). The CDR3 sequence: CVSSYSQGAIGGTQYF. DNA for the CDR3: TGTGTCAGCAGTTACTCGCAAGGGGCTATCGGGGGGACCCAGTACTTC.

V and J are TRBV4-3 and TRBJ1-1; D ambiguous. Between the trimmed V and J ends, which lost 3 bases and 1 base, there was a span of 15 bases. CDR3 length: 16 residues. Germline CDR1 is LGHNA and CDR2 is YSLEER. The DNA for the CDR3 is TGCGCCAGCAGCCATGATCTTCCAGTCAAGAACACTGAAGCTTTCTTT. Protein product: CASSHDLPVKNTEAFF.

The rearrangement joins TRBV20-1 to TRBJ1-5, with no clear D. TRBJ2-3 explains the end of the DNA better; the J call may be wrong. This CDR3 has 12 residues. Germline assignment: CDR1 DFQATT and CDR2 SNEGSKA (reference sequence). CDR3 nucleotides: TGCAGTGCGAAGGGATTTAATCAGCCCCAGTATTTT. Translation: CSAKGFNQPQYF.

V usage is TRBV6-2 or TRBV6-3 and J usage is TRBJ2-5, with TRBD1 identical over 9 bases. Per the germline V gene, CDR1 is MNHEY and CDR2 is SVGEGT. This CDR3 contains 17 residues. Losses at the gene ends were 0 bases for V and 0 bases for J; bases not matched to a gene: 5. CDR3 sequence reads: CASSYSFGDRDQETQYF. The CDR3 DNA reads TGTGCCAGCAGTTACTCGTTCGGGGACAGGGACCAAGAGACCCAGTACTTC.

Note on this clonotype: At one end the junction does not follow the germline gene, possibly because of a read error. The chain is built from TRBV5-5 and TRBJ2-1; D call uncertain. The CDR3 consists of 18 residues. Germline V CDR1 and CDR2: SGHKS, YYEKEE (reference sequence). Here the CDR3 DNA reads TGTGCCAGCAGCTTGGCGTTTCTAGTAACCCGATCCTACAATGAGCAGTTTTTC. Its protein product is CASSLAFLVTRSYNEQFF.

On this clonotype itself: A junction boundary mismatches the germline segment, possibly from a read error. The CDR3 nucleotides read TGTGCCTGCATCAAGACAGGGGGAAAGACCGGGGAGTTGTTTTTT. Translating it yields CACIKTGGKTGELFF. The chain employs TRBV6-2 or TRBV6-3 and TRBJ2-2; TRBD1 aligns across 9 bases. The CDR3 is 15 amino acids. Germline V gene lookup returns CDR1 MNHEY and CDR2 SVGEGT.

A remark on this clonotype: A much more abundant neighbour one base away suggests this may be a read error. The chain carries TRBV7-9 and TRBJ2-1, with a tentative D call TRBD2 (6 bases). The V gene lost 5 bases and the J gene lost 5 bases, with 16 bases spanning the gap. CDR1 is SEHNR, CDR2 FQNEAQ, per germline (reference sequence). This CDR3 is built from 15 residues. The CDR3 loop is CASSPRGIGNNEQFF. CDR3 sequence (DNA): TGTGCCAGCAGCCCGCGCGGGATAGGGAACAATGAGCAGTTCTTC.

This clonotype appeared a single time. An end of the junction does not agree with germline; a read error may underlie this. This rearrangement joins TRBV29-1 to TRBJ2-7; either TRBD1 or TRBD2 may supply D (5 bases each). The CDR3 runs to 14 residues. Per germline, CDR1 SQVTM and CDR2 ANQGSEA. The CDR3 DNA is TGCAGCGTTTCCACAAGGGACGAAACCTACGAACAGTACTTC. Encoded protein: CSVSTRDETYEQYF.

As concerns this clonotype: Germline and junction disagree at one end, which may indicate a read error. This chain connects TRBV20-1 to TRBJ2-1, with D possibly matching TRBD2 (6 bases). The CDR3 runs 19 residues. Germline loops: CDR1 DFQATT, CDR2 SNEGSKA (reference sequence). The CDR3 DNA reads as TGCAGTGCTAGAGATAATGGCCGCGGCTTGAGCGGGTGGTGGGATGAGCTGTTCTTC. Its protein is CSARDNGRGLSGWWDELFF.

This clonotype was recorded a few times. The chain employs TRBV4-1 and TRBJ2-6, with D possibly being TRBD1 or TRBD2 (6 bases each). The CDR3 is 16 amino acids. The V end lost 2 bases, the J end lost 10 bases, and 18 bases lay between the germline ends. The V gene's germline CDR1 is MGHRA and CDR2 YSYEKL. This chain's CDR3 is CASSQKPGAGTNVLTF. CDR3 coding DNA: TGCGCCAGCAGCCAAAAACCAGGGGCTGGGACTAACGTCCTGACTTTC.

Regarding this clonotype: An end of the junction differs from the germline gene, which may be a read error. The V gene is TRBV10-1, the J gene TRBJ2-4, with D possibly matching TRBD2 (6 bases). The CDR3 extends over 13 amino acids. Germline V lookup: CDR1 WNHNN, CDR2 SYGVQD (reference sequence). The CDR3 sequence is CASSAWEANIQYF. The CDR3 DNA is TGCGCTAGCAGTGCTTGGGAGGCTAACATTCAGTACTTC.

A single count supports this clonotype. This rearrangement joins TRBV6-6 to TRBJ2-5; D is possibly TRBD2 (5 bases). V was pared by 4 bases and J by 13 bases, with 22 bases between. This CDR3 has 14 residues. CDR1 is MNHNY, CDR2 SVGAGI, per germline (reference sequence). CDR3 in amino acids: CASSSGNPPGILYF. The CDR3 region has the DNA TGTGCCAGCAGTTCCGGGAACCCGCCGGGGATCCTGTACTTC.

Concerning this clonotype: One end of the junction does not line up with germline, which may come from a read error. The rearrangement joins TRBV11-2 to TRBJ2-1, with D uncertain. Per germline, CDR1 SGHAT and CDR2 FQNNGV. The CDR3 runs 13 residues. The CDR3 here is CANSSRRINEQFF. The CDR3 nucleotides read TGTGCCAACAGTTCCAGACGAATCAATGAGCAGTTCTTT.